This TCR beta chain was captured in a study of blood T cell repertoires in COVID-19 (TCRdb year 2020). Study-level background: Samples from collaborators originated in the United States, Italy and Spain and spanned both the acute and convalescent phases of COVID-19. The repertoires were released in a freely available public database meant as a resource for research on the immune response to SARS-CoV-2. The sample metadata nearly always contained a de-identified subject ID, COVID-19 status, age in years and sex. The samples were drawn from two sources: the first 160 participants of the ongoing ImmuneRACE study, and 1,000 to 1,500 subjects contributed by 6 global collaborators. Subjects who had been exposed to COVID-19, were actively infected with it, or had recovered from it provided the deeply sampled blood TCRbeta repertoires that made up the dataset. The prospective study material was composed of cDNA or gDNA derived from T cells, B-cell-depleted T cells, or PBMCs. Where available, HLA class I and class II types were obtained from metadata supplied by the sample provider rather than from assay-based typing.

One collaborating source in Seattle enrolled patients during active infection and followed them longitudinally through the course of disease. Collaborating institutions collected whole blood in K2EDTA tubes following their own protocols. For TCRbeta analysis, collaborators shipped samples as frozen whole blood, isolated PBMCs, or DNA extracted from either of those sample types. Comments on this clone: Its antigen remains undetermined. No clone much larger than this one lies a single base away; base qualities are absent.

The CDR3 starts with the cysteine, ends with the phenylalanine, and has 16 residues. Left in the record is the CDR3 DNA by itself, 48 bases read in frame from the first base. Looking up the germline V gene (reference sequence) yields CDR1 DFQATT and CDR2 SNEGSKA. After removal of 3 bases from V and 0 bases from J, the junction retains 7 bases not matched to a gene. TCRbeta CDR3 regions were amplified from genomic DNA using the immunoSEQ Assay, a bias-controlled multiplex PCR. In the paper's pipeline: The number of nucleated cells in each sample was estimated by amplification of reference gene primers within the assay. To quantify the absolute abundance of each unique TCRbeta CDR3 rearrangement, sequence reads were collapsed and filtered. For each sample, productive Simpson clonality was calculated by taking the square root of Simpson's diversity index across productive rearrangements. In its TCRdb copy, this immuneACCESS table keeps in-frame sequences only and misses some clones. Where compared with another copy, unresolved V genes explain less than half of these, and the others have no known cause. V and J calls and clone size follow that table, whereas D and trimming were derived from the DNA. A total of under 550,000 clones appear in this sample, around nine tenths of them only once. The ten largest clones represent more than 0.7% of the sample.

Summary of the overall study and its limitations: Clinical and demographic metadata were provided uncurated, with the amount varying by source and participant.

The sequenced material came from peripheral blood. The chain uses TRBV20-1 and TRBJ2-1; 8 middle bases align to TRBD2. The sequence came from a man younger than 30 with COVID-19, enrolled during active disease. The nucleotide sequence reads TGCAGTGCTAGTCCTCTGAGCGGGAGCTCCTACAATGAGCAGTTCTTC. The resulting protein is CSASPLSGSSYNEQFF.